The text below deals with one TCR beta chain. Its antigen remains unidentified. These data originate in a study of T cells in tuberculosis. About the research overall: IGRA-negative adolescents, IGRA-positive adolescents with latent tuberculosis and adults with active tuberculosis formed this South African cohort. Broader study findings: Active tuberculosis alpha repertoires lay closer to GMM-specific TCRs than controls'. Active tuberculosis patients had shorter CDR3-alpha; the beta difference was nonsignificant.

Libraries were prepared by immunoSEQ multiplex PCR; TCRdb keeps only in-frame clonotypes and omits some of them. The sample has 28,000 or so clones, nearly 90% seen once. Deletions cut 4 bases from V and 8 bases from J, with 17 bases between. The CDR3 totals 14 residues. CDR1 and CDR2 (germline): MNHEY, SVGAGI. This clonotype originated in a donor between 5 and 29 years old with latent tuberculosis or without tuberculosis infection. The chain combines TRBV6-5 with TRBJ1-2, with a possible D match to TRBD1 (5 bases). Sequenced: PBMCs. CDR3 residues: CASSSPAGGKGYTF. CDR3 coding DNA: TGTGCCAGCAGTTCCCCCGCGGGGGGTAAAGGCTACACCTTC.